This T cell receptor (beta chain) was sequenced in a study of CXCR3-negative and CXCR3-positive naive CD8 T cells. Findings and limits, study-wide: Naive CXCR3-positive and CXCR3-negative cells shared TRBV-TRBJ usage; memory cells diverged.

The CDR3 has 16 amino acids. Germline-derived CDR1 and CDR2 are LGHNA and YSLEER. This clonotype registers medium-sized by frequency. Its antigen is currently unknown. Preparation of TRB cDNA libraries relied on 5' RACE carrying UMI labels. TCRdb reprocessed the 5' RACE reads, with one entry per CDR3 protein and no DNA. The listing records approximately 41,000 distinct CDR3 sequences. The chain uses TRBV4-3 and TRBJ1-1. Sequenced material: memory CD8+ T cells from blood. This receptor was obtained from a human donor in good health. Some clones in this sample may be carry-over from other donors' samples. The CDR3 here is CASSQVASMEGTEAFF.